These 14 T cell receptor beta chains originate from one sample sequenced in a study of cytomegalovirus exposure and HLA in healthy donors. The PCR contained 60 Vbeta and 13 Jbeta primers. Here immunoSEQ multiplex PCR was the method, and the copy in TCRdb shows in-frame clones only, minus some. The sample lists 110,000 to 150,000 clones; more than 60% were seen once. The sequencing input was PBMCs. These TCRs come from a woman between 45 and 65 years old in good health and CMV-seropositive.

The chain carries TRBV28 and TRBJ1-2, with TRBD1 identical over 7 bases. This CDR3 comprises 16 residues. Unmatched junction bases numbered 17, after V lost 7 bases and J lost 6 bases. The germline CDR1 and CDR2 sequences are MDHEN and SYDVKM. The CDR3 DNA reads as TGTGCCAGCACCTATCAGGGGGGAGAGGGGTTCGATGGCTACACCTTC. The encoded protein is CASTYQGGEGFDGYTF.

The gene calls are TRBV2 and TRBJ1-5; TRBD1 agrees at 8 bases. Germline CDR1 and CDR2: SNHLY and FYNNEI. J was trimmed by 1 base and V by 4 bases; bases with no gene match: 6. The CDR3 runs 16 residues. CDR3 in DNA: TGTGCCAGCAGTGCTGTTCGGACAGGGAGCAATCAGCCCCAGCATTTT. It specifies CASSAVRTGSNQPQHF.

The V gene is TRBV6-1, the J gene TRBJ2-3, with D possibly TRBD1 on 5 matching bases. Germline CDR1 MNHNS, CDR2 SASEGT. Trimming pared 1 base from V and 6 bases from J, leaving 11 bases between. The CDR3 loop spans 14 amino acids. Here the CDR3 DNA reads TGTGCCAGCAGTGAAGGGGGCGCGAGGGATACGCAGTATTTT. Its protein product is CASSEGGARDTQYF.

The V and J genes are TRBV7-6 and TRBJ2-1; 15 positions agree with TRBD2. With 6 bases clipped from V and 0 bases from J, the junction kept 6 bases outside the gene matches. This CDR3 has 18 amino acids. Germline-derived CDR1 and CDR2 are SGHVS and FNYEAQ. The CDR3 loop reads CASSWTSGGVSSYNEQFF. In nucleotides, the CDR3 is TGTGCCAGCAGTTGGACTAGCGGGGGGGTGAGCTCCTACAATGAGCAGTTCTTC.

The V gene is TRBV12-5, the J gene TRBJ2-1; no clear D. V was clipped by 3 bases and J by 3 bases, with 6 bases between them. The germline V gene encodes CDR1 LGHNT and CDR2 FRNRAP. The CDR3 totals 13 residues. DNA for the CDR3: TGTGCTAGTGGTTTTTCCGGCTACAATGAGCAGTTCTTC. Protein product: CASGFSGYNEQFF. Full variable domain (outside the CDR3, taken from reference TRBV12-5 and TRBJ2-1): DARVTQTPRHKVTEMGQEVTMRCQPILGHNTVFWYRQTMMQGLELLAYFRNRAPLDDSGMPKDRFSAEMPDATLATLKIQPSEPRDSAVYFCASGFSGYNEQFFGPGTRLTVL.

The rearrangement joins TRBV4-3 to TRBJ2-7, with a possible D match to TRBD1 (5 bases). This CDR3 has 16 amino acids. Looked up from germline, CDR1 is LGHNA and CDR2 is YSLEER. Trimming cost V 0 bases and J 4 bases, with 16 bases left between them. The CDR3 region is CASSQDYRLIIYEQYF. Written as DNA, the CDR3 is TGCGCCAGCAGCCAAGATTACAGGTTAATCATATACGAGCAGTACTTC.

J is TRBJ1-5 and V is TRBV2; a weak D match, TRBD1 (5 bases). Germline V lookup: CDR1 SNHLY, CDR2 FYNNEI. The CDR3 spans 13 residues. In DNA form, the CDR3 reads TGTGAGACAGATCTTTGCGAAAATCAGCCCCAGCATTTT. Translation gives CETDLCENQPQHF.

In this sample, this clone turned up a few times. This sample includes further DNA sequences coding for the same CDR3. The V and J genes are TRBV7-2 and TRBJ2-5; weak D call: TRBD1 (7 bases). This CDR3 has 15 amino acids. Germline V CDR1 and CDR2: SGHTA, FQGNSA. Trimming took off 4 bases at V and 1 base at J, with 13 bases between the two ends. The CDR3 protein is CASSSQGGGQETQYF. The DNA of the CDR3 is TGTGCCAGCAGCTCCCAGGGGGGCGGCCAAGAGACCCAGTACTTC.

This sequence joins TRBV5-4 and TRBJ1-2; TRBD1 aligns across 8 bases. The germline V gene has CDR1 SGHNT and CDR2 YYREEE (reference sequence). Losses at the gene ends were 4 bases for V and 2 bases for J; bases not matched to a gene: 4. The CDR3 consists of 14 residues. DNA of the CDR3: TGTGCCAGCAGCGTAACAGGGGGAAACTATGGCTACACCTTC. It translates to CASSVTGGNYGYTF.

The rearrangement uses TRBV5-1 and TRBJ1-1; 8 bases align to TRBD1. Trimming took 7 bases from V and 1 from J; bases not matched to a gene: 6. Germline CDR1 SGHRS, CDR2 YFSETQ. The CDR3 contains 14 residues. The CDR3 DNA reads TGCGCCAGCCTCGCAGGGGGCCAGAACACTGAAGCTTTCTTT. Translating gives CASLAGGQNTEAFF.

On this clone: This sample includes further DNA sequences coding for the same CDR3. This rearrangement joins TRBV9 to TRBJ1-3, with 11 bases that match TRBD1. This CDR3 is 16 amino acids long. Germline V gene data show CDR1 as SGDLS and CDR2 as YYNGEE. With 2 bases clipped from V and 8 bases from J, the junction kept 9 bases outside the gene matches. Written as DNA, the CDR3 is TGTGCCAGCAGCGTGTCTTCCGGGACAGGGGGAGACACCATATATTTT. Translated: CASSVSSGTGGDTIYF.

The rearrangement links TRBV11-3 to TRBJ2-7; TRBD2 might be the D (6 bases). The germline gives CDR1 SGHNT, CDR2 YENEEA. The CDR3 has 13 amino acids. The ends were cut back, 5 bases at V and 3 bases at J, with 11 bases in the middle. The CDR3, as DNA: TGTGCCAGCAGCATCTCGGGAGACTACGAGCAGTACTTC. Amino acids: CASSISGDYEQYF.

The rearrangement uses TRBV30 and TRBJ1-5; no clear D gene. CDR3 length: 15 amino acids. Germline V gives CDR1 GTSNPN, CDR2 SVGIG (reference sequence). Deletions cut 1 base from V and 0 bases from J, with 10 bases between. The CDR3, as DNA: TGTGCCTGGAGTGAACCGGGAACTAGCAATCAGCCCCAGCATTTT. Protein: CAWSEPGTSNQPQHF.

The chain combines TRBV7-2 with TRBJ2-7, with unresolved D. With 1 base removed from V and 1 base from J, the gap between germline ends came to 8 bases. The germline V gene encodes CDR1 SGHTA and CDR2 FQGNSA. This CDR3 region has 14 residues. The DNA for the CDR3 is TGTGCCAGCAGCTTAGTCCACTTTTCCTACGAGCAGTACTTC. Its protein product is CASSLVHFSYEQYF.